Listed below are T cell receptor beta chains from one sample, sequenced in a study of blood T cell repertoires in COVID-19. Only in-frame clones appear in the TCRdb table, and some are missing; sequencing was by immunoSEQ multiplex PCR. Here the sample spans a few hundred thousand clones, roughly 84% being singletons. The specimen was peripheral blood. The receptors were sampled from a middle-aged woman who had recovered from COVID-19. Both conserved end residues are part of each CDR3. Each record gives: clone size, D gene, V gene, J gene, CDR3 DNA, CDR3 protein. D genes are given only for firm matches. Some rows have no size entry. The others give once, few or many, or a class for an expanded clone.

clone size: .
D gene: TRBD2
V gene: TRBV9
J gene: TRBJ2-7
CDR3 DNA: TGTGCCAGCAGCGTTTCGGGACTACGTACTGTAGAGCAGTACTTC
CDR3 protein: CASSVSGLRTVEQYF

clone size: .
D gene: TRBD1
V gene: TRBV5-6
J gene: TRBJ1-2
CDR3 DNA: TGTGCCAGCAGCTTGGGGACAGGGGACTATGGCTACACCTTC
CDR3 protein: CASSLGTGDYGYTF

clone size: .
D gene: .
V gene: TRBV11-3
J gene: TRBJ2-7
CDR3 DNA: TGTGCCAGCAGCAGGACAGCTACCTACGAGCAGTACTTC
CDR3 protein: CASSRTATYEQYF

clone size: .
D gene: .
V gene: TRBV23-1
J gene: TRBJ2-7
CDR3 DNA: TGCGCCAGCACCACGGTGGGATACCGGGACTTGAGCTCCTACGAGCAGTACTTC
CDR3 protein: CASTTVGYRDLSSYEQYF

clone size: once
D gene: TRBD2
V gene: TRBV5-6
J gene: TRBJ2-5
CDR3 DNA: TGTGCCAGCAGCTTGGGACTAGCGATCGAGACCCAGTACTTC
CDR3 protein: CASSLGLAIETQYF

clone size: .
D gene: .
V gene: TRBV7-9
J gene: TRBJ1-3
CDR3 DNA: TGTGCCAGCAGCCTCGGGACTTCCGCGGACACCATATATTTT
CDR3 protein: CASSLGTSADTIYF

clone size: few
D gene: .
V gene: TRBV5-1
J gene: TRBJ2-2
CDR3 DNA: TGCGCCAGCAGCGACCGGGACAAAGTCGGGGAGCTGTTTTTT
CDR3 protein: CASSDRDKVGELFF

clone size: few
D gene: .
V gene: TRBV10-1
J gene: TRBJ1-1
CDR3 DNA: TGCGCCAGCAGTGAGTCAGCCCGAGAGAACACTGAAGCTTTCTTT
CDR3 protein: CASSESARENTEAFF

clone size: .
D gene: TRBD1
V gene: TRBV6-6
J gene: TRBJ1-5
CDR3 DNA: TGTGCCAGCAGTAAGGCGGGACAGAATAGCAATCAGCCCCAGCATTTT
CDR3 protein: CASSKAGQNSNQPQHF

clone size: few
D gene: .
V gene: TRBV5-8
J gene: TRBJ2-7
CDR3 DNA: TGTGCCAGCCCCGGGGCCTACGAGCAGTACTTC
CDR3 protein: CASPGAYEQYF

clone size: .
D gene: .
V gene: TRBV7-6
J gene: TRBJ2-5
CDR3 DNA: TGTGCCAGCAGCTTTGGACAGAGGGAGACCCAGTACTTC
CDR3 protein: CASSFGQRETQYF

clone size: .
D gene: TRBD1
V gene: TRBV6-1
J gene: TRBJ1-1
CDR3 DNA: TGTGCCAGCAGTGAACCGGGACAGGGGATCTCTGAAGCTTTCTTT
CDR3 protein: CASSEPGQGISEAFF

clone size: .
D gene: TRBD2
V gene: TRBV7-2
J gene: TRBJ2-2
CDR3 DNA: TGTGCCAGCAGCTTCCCTAGCGGGGAGAACACCGGGGAGCTGTTTTTT
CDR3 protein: CASSFPSGENTGELFF

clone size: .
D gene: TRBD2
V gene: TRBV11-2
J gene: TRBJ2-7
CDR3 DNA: TGTGCCAGCAGCTTAAGGCCTAGCGGATCCTTATACTTC
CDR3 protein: CASSLRPSGSLYF

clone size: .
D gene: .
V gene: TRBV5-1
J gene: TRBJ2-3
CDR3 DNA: TGCGCCAGCAGCTTGAGGGGAAACACAGATACGCAGTATTTT
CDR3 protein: CASSLRGNTDTQYF

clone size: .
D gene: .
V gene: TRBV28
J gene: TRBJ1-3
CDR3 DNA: TGTGCCATCGAGGACAGTAAGACTGGAAACACCATATATTTT
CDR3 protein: CAIEDSKTGNTIYF

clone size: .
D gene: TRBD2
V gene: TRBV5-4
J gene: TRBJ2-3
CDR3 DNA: TGTGCCAGCAGCACCGGACTAGCGGGCACAGATACGCAGTATTTT
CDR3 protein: CASSTGLAGTDTQYF

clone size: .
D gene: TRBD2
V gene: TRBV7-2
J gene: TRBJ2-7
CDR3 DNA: TGTGCCAGCAGCTTGGGACTAGCGGGGGGAACCCAATCCTACGAGCAGTACTTC
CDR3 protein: CASSLGLAGGTQSYEQYF

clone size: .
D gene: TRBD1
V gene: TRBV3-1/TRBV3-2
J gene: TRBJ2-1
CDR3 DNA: TGTGCCAGCAGCCACCGGGACAGGGAAGGTTGGGAGCAGTTCTTC
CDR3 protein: CASSHRDREGWEQFF

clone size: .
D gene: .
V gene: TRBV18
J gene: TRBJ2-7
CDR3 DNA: TGTGCCAGCTCACCCCGGGAGAACTACGAGCAGTACTTC
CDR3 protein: CASSPRENYEQYF

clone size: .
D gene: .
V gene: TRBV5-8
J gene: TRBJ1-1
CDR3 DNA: TGTGCCAGCAGCTTGGGTCGGGATAACACTGAAGCTTTCTTT
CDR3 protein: CASSLGRDNTEAFF

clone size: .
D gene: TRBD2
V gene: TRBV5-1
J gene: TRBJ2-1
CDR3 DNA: TGCGCCAGCAGCTTACCCGGGACTAGCGAAGATGAGCAGTTCTTC
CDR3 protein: CASSLPGTSEDEQFF

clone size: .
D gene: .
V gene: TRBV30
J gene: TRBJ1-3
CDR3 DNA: TGTGCCTGGAGTAAGGGGACTTCCTACTCTGGAAACACCATATATTTT
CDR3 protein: CAWSKGTSYSGNTIYF

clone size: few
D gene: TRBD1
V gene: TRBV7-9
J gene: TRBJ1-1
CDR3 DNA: TGTGCCAGCAGCCTTTTCGGGACAGGGAACACTGAAGCTTTCTTT
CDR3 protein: CASSLFGTGNTEAFF

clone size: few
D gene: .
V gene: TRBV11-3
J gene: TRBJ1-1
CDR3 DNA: TGTGCCAGCAGCTTAGTGCGAAACACTGAAGCTTTCTTT
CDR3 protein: CASSLVRNTEAFF

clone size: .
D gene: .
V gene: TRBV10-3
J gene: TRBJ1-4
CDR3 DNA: TGTGCCATCAGTGACAGGGCAGGTGAAAAACTGTTTTTT
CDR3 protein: CAISDRAGEKLFF

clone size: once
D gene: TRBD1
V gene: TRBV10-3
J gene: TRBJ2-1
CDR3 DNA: TGTGCCATCAGCCGGGACAGGTTCAATGAGCAGTTCTTC
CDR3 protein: CAISRDRFNEQFF

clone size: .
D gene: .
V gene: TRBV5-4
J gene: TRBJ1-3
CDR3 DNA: TGTGCCAGCAGCAACCAGGGAAACACCATATATTTT
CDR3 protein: CASSNQGNTIYF

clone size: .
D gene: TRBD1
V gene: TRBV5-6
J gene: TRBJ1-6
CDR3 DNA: TGTGCCAGCAGCTGGGAGACAGGGTTCTATTCACCCCTCCACTTT
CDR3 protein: CASSWETGFYSPLHF

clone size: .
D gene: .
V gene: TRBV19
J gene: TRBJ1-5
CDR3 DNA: TGTGCCAGTAGTCGAGGACTAGGGACGGGCAATCAGCCCCAGCATTTT
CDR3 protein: CASSRGLGTGNQPQHF

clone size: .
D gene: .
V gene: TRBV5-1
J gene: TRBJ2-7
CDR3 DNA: TGCGCCAGCAGCTTGCAGGGGACCTACGAGCAGTACTTC
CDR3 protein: CASSLQGTYEQYF

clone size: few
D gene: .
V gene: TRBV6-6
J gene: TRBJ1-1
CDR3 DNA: TGTGCCAGCAGTTACGGGGGCGCCAGACTTTACACTGAAGCTTTCTTT
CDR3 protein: CASSYGGARLYTEAFF

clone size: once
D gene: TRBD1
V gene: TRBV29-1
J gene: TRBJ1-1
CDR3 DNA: TGCAGCGTTCAAAGGGGGCTGATGACTGAAGCTTTCTTT
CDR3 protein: CSVQRGLMTEAFF

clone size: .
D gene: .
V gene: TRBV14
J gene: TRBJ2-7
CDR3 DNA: TGTGCCAGCAGCCCGCCCCACAGCAGCGGGCAGTACTTC
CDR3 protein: CASSPPHSSGQYF